This entry lists 11 T cell receptor beta chains sequenced from one sample in a study of OX40 agonist ivuxolimab in advanced cancers. The repertoire was sequenced with immunoSEQ multiplex PCR; TCRdb's copy has only in-frame clones and lacks some. The data contain tens of thousands of clones, around 78% of them singletons. The source was CD4+ or CD8+ T cells sorted from blood, collected in a trial of the OX40 agonist ivuxolimab. The receptors shown here come from an adult with an advanced solid tumor such as melanoma, head and neck, liver or kidney cancer.

The chain joins TRBV10-3 to TRBJ2-5, with D hard to call. CDR1 and CDR2 from the germline V gene are ENHRY and SYGVKD. CDR3 length: 13 amino acids. With 5 bases removed from V and 2 bases from J, the gap between germline ends came to 9 bases. CDR3 DNA sequence: TGTGCCATCAGTTCTCGGCAGCAAGAGACCCAGTACTTC. Its translation is CAISSRQQETQYF.

V gene TRBV11-2 combines with J gene TRBJ2-1, with 7 bases that match TRBD2. The V segment lost 0 bases and the J segment 0 bases; nucleotides outside the gene matches: 2. The CDR3 consists of 16 residues. CDR1 is SGHAT and CDR2 is FQNNGV in the germline V gene. The CDR3 coding sequence is TGTGCCAGCAGCTTAGAAGCGGGGAGCTCCTACAATGAGCAGTTCTTC. This encodes CASSLEAGSSYNEQFF.

This clone has a single count. This chain joins TRBV5-5 and TRBJ2-1; TRBD1 aligns across 9 bases. J gave up 12 bases and V 3 bases, and 19 bases lay outside the gene matches. The V gene's germline CDR1 is SGHKS and CDR2 YYEKEE (reference sequence). The CDR3 has 17 amino acids. The CDR3 region is CASSSELGTGLWIGQFF. The CDR3 coding sequence is TGTGCCAGCAGCTCGGAACTCGGGACAGGGCTTTGGATAGGGCAGTTCTTC.

This clone turned up a few times. The chain links TRBV29-1 to TRBJ1-2, with a tentative D call TRBD1 (6 bases). The CDR3 has 14 residues. CDR1 and CDR2 from the germline V gene are SQVTM and ANQGSEA. The V gene lost 3 bases and the J gene lost 2 bases, with 13 bases spanning the gap. CDR3 DNA sequence: TGCAGCGTTGACAGGGGAAATAAAAACTATGGCTACACCTTC. Translation: CSVDRGNKNYGYTF.

The gene calls are TRBV6-5 and TRBJ2-2; a possible D gene is TRBD1 (6 bases). Germline-derived CDR1 and CDR2 are MNHEY and SVGAGI. V was clipped by 2 bases and J by 4 bases, with 8 bases between them. The CDR3 contains 14 residues. The CDR3 loop reads CASSYAGATGELFF. In DNA, the CDR3 is TGTGCCAGCAGTTACGCAGGGGCCACCGGGGAGCTGTTTTTT.

J is TRBJ2-7 and V is TRBV6-6; D gene uncertain. V dropped 6 bases and J dropped 9 bases, with 18 bases sitting between them. From germline, CDR1 is MNHNY and CDR2 SVGAGI (reference sequence). The CDR3 is 13 amino acids. The CDR3 sequence is CASSYSMSTPQYF. CDR3 nucleotide sequence: TGTGCCAGCAGCTATAGTATGAGCACCCCGCAGTACTTC.

The chain is built from TRBV7-2 and TRBJ2-1; no firm D call. V shed 1 base and J shed 0 bases, with 10 bases lying between them. This CDR3 contains 16 residues. CDR1 SGHTA and CDR2 FQGNSA come from the germline V gene. CDR3 in DNA: TGTGCCAGCAGCTTAGTGACCCCCCTCTCCTACAATGAGCAGTTCTTC. This encodes CASSLVTPLSYNEQFF. Based on the CDR3 plus reference TRBV7-2 and TRBJ2-1, the full variable domain is GAGVSQSPSNKVTEKGKDVELRCDPISGHTALYWYRQSLGQGLEFLIYFQGNSAPDKSGLPSDRFSAERTGGSVSTLTIQRTQQEDSAVYLCASSLVTPLSYNEQFFGPGTRLTVL.

The chain uses TRBV7-9 and TRBJ2-5; D gene unclear. Deletions cut 3 bases from V and 5 bases from J, with 19 bases between. The CDR3 sequence is 16 residues long. Germline loops: CDR1 SEHNR, CDR2 FQNEAQ (reference sequence). The chain's CDR3 is CASSLAGAPRLETQYF. The CDR3, as DNA: TGTGCCAGCAGCTTGGCAGGTGCCCCACGCTTGGAGACCCAGTACTTC.

This chain uses TRBV5-1 with TRBJ1-4, with 10 bases matching TRBD1. Germline CDR1 and CDR2: SGHRS and YFSETQ. There are 16 residues in the CDR3. The V gene end was trimmed by 0 bases and the J gene end by 8 bases; junction bases not matched to a gene: 7. The CDR3 loop is CASSLAGTGDWEKLFF. Here the CDR3 DNA reads TGCGCCAGCAGCTTGGCCGGGACAGGGGATTGGGAAAAACTGTTTTTT. The variable domain in full, with the rest retrieved from reference TRBV5-1 and TRBJ1-4, is KAGVTQTPRYLIKTRGQQVTLSCSPISGHRSVSWYQQTPGQGLQFLFEYFSETQRNKGNFPGRFSGRQFSNSRSEMNVSTLELGDSALYLCASSLAGTGDWEKLFFGSGTQLSVL.

The chain uses TRBV7-2 and TRBJ2-5, with a tentative D call TRBD2 (6 bases). The CDR3 loop spans 16 amino acids. CDR1 is SGHTA, CDR2 FQGNSA, per germline. Trimming took off 0 bases at V and 2 bases at J, with 13 bases between the two ends. The CDR3 loop reads CASSLAFGGTQETQYF. CDR3 sequence (DNA): TGTGCCAGCAGCTTAGCTTTTGGGGGGACTCAAGAGACCCAGTACTTC. The variable domain in full, with the rest retrieved from reference TRBV7-2 and TRBJ2-5, is GAGVSQSPSNKVTEKGKDVELRCDPISGHTALYWYRQSLGQGLEFLIYFQGNSAPDKSGLPSDRFSAERTGGSVSTLTIQRTQQEDSAVYLCASSLAFGGTQETQYFGPGTRLLVL.

The gene calls are TRBV14 and TRBJ2-7; 8 nucleotides match TRBD2. CDR3 length: 13 residues. Unmatched junction bases numbered 3, after V lost 1 base and J lost 7 bases. The germline V gene encodes CDR1 SGHDN and CDR2 FVKESK. CDR3 nucleotides: TGTGCCAGCAGCCAAGTGGCGGGGGGTGAGCAGTACTTC. Residues: CASSQVAGGEQYF. Together with reference TRBV14 and TRBJ2-7, the CDR3 gives the full variable domain: EAGVTQFPSHSVIEKGQTVTLRCDPISGHDNLYWYRRVMGKEIKFLLHFVKESKQDESGMPNNRFLAERTGGTYSTLKVQPAELEDSGVYFCASSQVAGGEQYFGPGTRLTVT.